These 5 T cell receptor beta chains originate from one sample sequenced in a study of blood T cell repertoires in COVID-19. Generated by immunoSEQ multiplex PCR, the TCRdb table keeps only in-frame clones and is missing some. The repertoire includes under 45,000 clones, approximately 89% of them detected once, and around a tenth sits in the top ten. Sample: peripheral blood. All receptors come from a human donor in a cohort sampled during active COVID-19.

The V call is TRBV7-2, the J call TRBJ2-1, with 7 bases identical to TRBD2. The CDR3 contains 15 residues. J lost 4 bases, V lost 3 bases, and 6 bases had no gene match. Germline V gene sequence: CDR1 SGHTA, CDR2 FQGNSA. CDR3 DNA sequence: TGTGCCAGCAGCTTCTCGACTAGCAGGTACAATGAGCAGTTCTTC. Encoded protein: CASSFSTSRYNEQFF.

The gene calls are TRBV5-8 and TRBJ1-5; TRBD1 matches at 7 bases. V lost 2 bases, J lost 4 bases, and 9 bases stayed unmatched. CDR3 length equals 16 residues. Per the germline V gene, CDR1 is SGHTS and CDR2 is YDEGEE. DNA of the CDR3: TGTGCCAGCAGCTTAATGACAGGGAATGGGAATCAGCCCCAGCATTTT. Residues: CASSLMTGNGNQPQHF.

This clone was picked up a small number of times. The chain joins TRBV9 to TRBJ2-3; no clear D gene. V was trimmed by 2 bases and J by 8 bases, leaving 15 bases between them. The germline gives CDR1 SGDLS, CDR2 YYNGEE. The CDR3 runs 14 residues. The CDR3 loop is CASSVVEVLGTQYF. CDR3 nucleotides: TGTGCCAGCAGCGTCGTAGAGGTCCTCGGTACGCAGTATTTT.

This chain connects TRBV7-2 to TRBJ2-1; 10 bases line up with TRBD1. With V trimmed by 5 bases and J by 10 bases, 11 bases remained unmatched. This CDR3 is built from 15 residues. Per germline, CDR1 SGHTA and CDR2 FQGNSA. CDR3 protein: CASSPRQGARPEQFF. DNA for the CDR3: TGTGCCAGCAGCCCGAGACAGGGGGCTCGTCCCGAGCAGTTCTTC.

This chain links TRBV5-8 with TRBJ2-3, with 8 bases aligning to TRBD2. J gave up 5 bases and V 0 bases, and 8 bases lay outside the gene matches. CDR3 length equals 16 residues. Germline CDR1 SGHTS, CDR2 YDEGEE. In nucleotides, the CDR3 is TGTGCCAGCAGCTTGGTTACGGGGGGGCCTGTAGATACGCAGTATTTT. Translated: CASSLVTGGPVDTQYF.